This passage covers 32 T cell receptor beta chains from one sample sequenced in a study of T cell changes during pregnancy in multiple sclerosis. Assay: immunoSEQ multiplex PCR; the TCRdb copy retains only in-frame clones and omits some. The sample has about 38,000 clones, more than 85% seen once. Specimen: CD8+ T cells from peripheral blood mononuclear cells, collected after pregnancy. These receptors all stem from a female donor with multiple sclerosis, enrolled in a pregnancy study.

V usage is TRBV27 and J usage is TRBJ1-2; 7 nucleotides match TRBD1. Trimming cost V 5 bases and J 2 bases; bases outside gene matches: 8. CDR3 length: 15 residues. The germline CDR1 and CDR2 sequences are MNHEY and SMNVEV (reference sequence). As DNA, the CDR3 is TGTGCCAGCAGTAAATCGACAGGGATAAACTATGGCTACACCTTC. Translating gives CASSKSTGINYGYTF.

The CDR3 here is CASSHTRGYETEAFF. The CDR3 coding sequence is TGTGCCAGCAGCCACACAAGGGGGTATGAGACTGAAGCTTTCTTT. The gene calls are TRBV27 and TRBJ1-1, with D tentatively TRBD1 (6 bases). Between the trimmed V and J ends, which lost 6 bases and 5 bases, there was a span of 19 bases. CDR3 length: 15 residues. The germline CDR1 and CDR2 sequences are MNHEY and SMNVEV (reference sequence).

The V call is TRBV7-6, the J call TRBJ2-1; 13 bases match TRBD2. There are 15 residues in the CDR3. Germline V gene sequence: CDR1 SGHVS, CDR2 FNYEAQ. V shed 5 bases, J shed 7 bases, and the junction held 5 bases outside the gene matches. CDR3 region: CASSRGTSGINEQFF. In DNA, the CDR3 is TGTGCCAGCAGCCGGGGGACTAGCGGGATAAATGAGCAGTTCTTC. Looking up the rest from reference TRBV7-6 and TRBJ2-1 gives the full variable domain: GAGVSQSPRYKVTKRGQDVALRCDPISGHVSLYWYRQALGQGPEFLTYFNYEAQQDKSGLPNDRFSAERPEGSISTLTIQRTEQRDSAMYRCASSRGTSGINEQFFGPGTRLTVL.

V usage is TRBV11-2 and J usage is TRBJ2-7, with D perhaps matching TRBD1 (6 bases). The CDR3 length is 15 residues. The germline V and J ends were trimmed by 1 base and 3 bases, with 13 bases remaining between them. Per the germline V gene, CDR1 is SGHAT and CDR2 is FQNNGV. CDR3 DNA: TGTGCCAGCAGCTTAGTACAGGGAAAAAACTACGAGCAGTACTTC. Translation gives CASSLVQGKNYEQYF.

The V gene is TRBV13, the J gene TRBJ2-7; perhaps TRBD2 as D (5 bases). Germline V lookup: CDR1 PRHDT, CDR2 FYEKMQ (reference sequence). Deletions cut 1 base from V and 4 bases from J, with 8 bases between. CDR3 size: 13 residues. The CDR3 DNA follows: TGTGCCAGCAGCTTAGTCGGGGTTTACGAGCAGTACTTC. Protein sequence: CASSLVGVYEQYF.

The chain recombines TRBV19 with TRBJ2-3; D possibly corresponds to TRBD1 (5 bases). V lost 5 bases, J lost 1 base, and 16 bases lay in between. Germline V CDR1 and CDR2: LNHDA, SQIVND (reference sequence). This CDR3 contains 16 residues. The CDR3 coding sequence is TGTGCCAGTAGTCCGATCCAGGGTTCACGCACAGATACGCAGTATTTT. It encodes CASSPIQGSRTDTQYF.

The CDR3 region is CASSLSRGTNEKLFF. CDR3 coding DNA: TGTGCCAGCAGCCTGAGCCGGGGGACTAATGAAAAACTGTTTTTT. The V gene is TRBV11-2, the J gene TRBJ1-4, with a weak D call TRBD1 (5 bases). In germline, CDR1 is SGHAT, CDR2 FQNNGV. This CDR3 comprises 15 residues. V was clipped by 5 bases and J by 2 bases, with 12 bases between them.

The chain recombines TRBV7-6 with TRBJ2-1, with 9 bases fitting TRBD2. V shed 4 bases and J 4 bases; nucleotides not matched to a gene: 14. In germline, CDR1 is SGHVS, CDR2 FNYEAQ. CDR3 length equals 18 residues. The CDR3 loop reads CASSSKPGEAGGYNEQFF. The CDR3 DNA is TGTGCCAGCAGCTCCAAGCCCGGGGAAGCGGGGGGTTACAATGAGCAGTTCTTC.

Here the CDR3 reads CASSEKAGEGNTEAFF. DNA for the CDR3: TGTGCCAGCAGTGAAAAGGCAGGGGAGGGAAACACTGAAGCTTTCTTT. This chain uses TRBV2 with TRBJ1-1; perhaps TRBD1 as D (6 bases). The length of the CDR3 is 16 residues. Trimming cost V 2 bases and J 2 bases, with 15 bases left between them. Germline loops: CDR1 SNHLY, CDR2 FYNNEI.

The rearrangement links TRBV5-4 to TRBJ2-1; weak D call: TRBD2 (5 bases). CDR1 and CDR2 from the germline V gene are SGHNT and YYREEE (reference sequence). The CDR3 covers 15 residues. V gave up 0 bases and J gave up 5 bases, with 12 bases separating them. CDR3 region: CASSLAGILDNEQFF. Here the CDR3 DNA reads TGTGCCAGCAGCTTGGCGGGAATACTGGACAATGAGCAGTTCTTC.

This clone was picked up one time. The gene calls are TRBV5-6 and TRBJ2-5; 7 positions match TRBD2. Germline-derived CDR1 and CDR2 are SGHDT and YYEEEE. The CDR3 totals 16 residues. The J segment lost 1 base and the V segment lost 3 bases, leaving 9 bases of the junction unmatched. CDR3 loop: CASSSGPGGIQETQYF. The DNA of the CDR3 is TGTGCCAGCAGCTCGGGTCCCGGGGGGATCCAAGAGACCCAGTACTTC.

V gene TRBV6-6 combines with J gene TRBJ2-7; 8 bases line up with TRBD2. CDR1 is MNHNY and CDR2 is SVGAGI in the germline V gene (reference sequence). The CDR3 has 15 residues. V dropped 4 bases and J dropped 0; count of bases not matched to a gene: 5. The chain's CDR3 is CASSFSGASSYEQYF. The CDR3 nucleotides read TGTGCCAGCAGTTTTAGCGGGGCCAGCTCCTACGAGCAGTACTTC.

The chain joins TRBV10-3 to TRBJ1-1, with 9 positions matching TRBD1. The germline V gene has CDR1 ENHRY and CDR2 SYGVKD. This CDR3 contains 15 residues. V shed 6 bases, J shed 3 bases, and the junction held 8 bases outside the gene matches. The CDR3 loop is CAISLQGAKDTEAFF. In DNA, the CDR3 is TGTGCCATCAGCCTACAGGGGGCTAAGGACACTGAAGCTTTCTTT.

This clone was detected once. This chain uses TRBV4-1 with TRBJ2-1; TRBD2 matches 10 bases. J lost 0 bases, V lost 1 base, and 3 bases had no gene match. The CDR3 consists of 17 residues. The V gene's germline CDR1 is MGHRA and CDR2 YSYEKL. In DNA form, the CDR3 reads TGCGCCAGCAGCCAAGGTCTAGCGGGAGTCTCCTACAATGAGCAGTTCTTC. This codes for CASSQGLAGVSYNEQFF.

This clone came up a few times. This chain uses TRBV11-2 with TRBJ2-7, with TRBD1 identical over 9 bases. The CDR3 sequence is 15 residues long. The J segment lost 5 bases and the V segment lost 5 bases, leaving 10 bases of the junction unmatched. Germline V gene sequence: CDR1 SGHAT, CDR2 FQNNGV. The CDR3 DNA follows: TGTGCCAGCAGCCAAACCGGGACAGGGAAGAACGAGCAGTACTTC. It yields the protein CASSQTGTGKNEQYF.

The genes are TRBV7-9 and TRBJ1-5; 7 positions match TRBD1. Germline loops: CDR1 SEHNR, CDR2 FQNEAQ (reference sequence). The CDR3 has 15 residues. Losses at the gene ends were 5 bases for V and 4 bases for J; bases not matched to a gene: 8. CDR3 nucleotide sequence: TGTGCCAGCAGCGGGACAGACCCGTTAAATCAGCCCCAGCATTTT. Its protein product is CASSGTDPLNQPQHF.

Comments on this clone: A single base is all that separates this from a far larger clone, so a read error is likely. Other DNA sequences in the same sample also yield this CDR3. The CDR3 coding sequence is TGTGCCACCAGCAGAGGAACACAGAACACTGAAGCTTTCTTT. It codes for CATSRGTQNTEAFF. The chain joins TRBV15 to TRBJ1-1, with D unresolved. The germline gives CDR1 LNHNV, CDR2 YYDKDF (reference sequence). This CDR3 contains 14 residues. V lost 1 base and J lost 1, with 7 bases in between.

The chain combines TRBV27 with TRBJ1-3; no clear D. This CDR3 has 15 residues. V was shortened by 2 bases and J by 0 bases, with 8 bases between the two germline ends. From germline, CDR1 is MNHEY and CDR2 SMNVEV (reference sequence). The CDR3 region is CASSLSAASGNTIYF. The CDR3 DNA reads as TGTGCCAGCAGTTTAAGCGCCGCCTCTGGAAACACCATATATTTT.

This rearrangement joins TRBV23-1 to TRBJ1-2; unclear D gene. TRBV23-1 is an open reading frame, and its role is uncertain. CDR3 length equals 11 residues. The V and J ends lost 4 bases and 5 bases respectively, with 5 bases between them. The CDR3 protein is CASSPLYGYTF. CDR3 bases: TGCGCCAGCAGTCCCCTTTATGGCTACACCTTC.

This clone came up once. The V call is TRBV6-4, the J call TRBJ2-3; possible D gene TRBD2, 6 bases. Germline loops: CDR1 MRHNA, CDR2 SNTAGT. V was clipped by 4 bases and J by 4 bases, with 12 bases between them. This CDR3 comprises 14 residues. CDR3 nucleotides: TGTGCCAGCAGTGCGGGAGACAGTGCAGATACGCAGTATTTT. Its translation is CASSAGDSADTQYF.

V and J are TRBV6-7 and TRBJ2-1; 8 positions agree with TRBD2. TRBV6-7 is an open reading frame, and its role is uncertain. The CDR3 has 15 residues. With V trimmed by 2 bases and J by 1 base, 1 base remained unmatched. Here the CDR3 reads CASSYGGRSYNEQFF. Written as DNA, the CDR3 is TGTGCCAGCAGTTACGGCGGGAGGTCCTACAATGAGCAGTTCTTC.

The rearrangement joins TRBV7-9 to TRBJ1-2, with a weak D call TRBD1 (5 bases). V gave up 0 bases and J gave up 5 bases, with 13 bases separating them. From germline, CDR1 is SEHNR and CDR2 FQNEAQ (reference sequence). The CDR3 runs 15 residues. CDR3 nucleotide sequence: TGTGCCAGCAGCTTAGCGGGCAGGGTGCATTATGGCTACACCTTC. As protein: CASSLAGRVHYGYTF.

The rearrangement links TRBV9 to TRBJ2-7; 8 nucleotides align to TRBD1. Germline assignment: CDR1 SGDLS and CDR2 YYNGEE. The CDR3 has 16 residues. V was clipped by 0 bases and J by 1 base; unmatched bases: 6. The CDR3 DNA reads as TGTGCCAGCAGCGTAGGGGGGGACAGGAGATCCTACGAGCAGTACTTC. Translation gives CASSVGGDRRSYEQYF.

The V gene is TRBV10-3, the J gene TRBJ2-5; D may be TRBD2 (5 bases). CDR1 and CDR2 (germline): ENHRY, SYGVKD. With 4 bases removed from V and 0 bases from J, the gap between germline ends came to 9 bases. This CDR3 is built from 14 residues. CDR3 DNA: TGTGCCATCAGTGCGCGGGCAGACCAAGAGACCCAGTACTTC. Amino acid sequence: CAISARADQETQYF.

The genes are TRBV6-6 and TRBJ2-1; TRBD2 matches 7 bases. The CDR3 totals 16 residues. CDR1 and CDR2 from the germline V gene are MNHNY and SVGAGI (reference sequence). V shed 6 bases, J shed 10 bases, and the junction held 18 bases outside the gene matches. The CDR3 loop is CASRPRSGAEREEQFF. The CDR3 DNA sequence: TGTGCCAGCAGGCCCAGAAGCGGGGCGGAAAGGGAGGAGCAGTTCTTC.

This rearrangement joins TRBV9 to TRBJ2-1; 7 bases align to TRBD1. CDR1 SGDLS and CDR2 YYNGEE come from the germline V gene. The CDR3 is 12 residues long. After removal of 1 base from V and 15 bases from J, the junction contained 7 bases not matched to a gene. DNA of the CDR3: TGTGCCAGCAGCGTAAACCAGGGGGACCGGTTCTTC. Translation gives CASSVNQGDRFF.

This clone was counted once. The rearrangement links TRBV28 to TRBJ2-7; TRBD2 aligns across 9 bases. V shed 3 bases and J 2 bases; nucleotides not matched to a gene: 8. CDR3 length equals 16 residues. The V gene's germline CDR1 is MDHEN and CDR2 SYDVKM. The CDR3 DNA reads TGTGCCAGCAGTTTGTCGATGGCGGGAGGGACCTACGAGCAGTACTTC. Amino acid sequence: CASSLSMAGGTYEQYF.

This chain links TRBV7-6 with TRBJ2-2; 9 bases agree with TRBD1. The germline V gene has CDR1 SGHVS and CDR2 FNYEAQ. The CDR3 covers 15 residues. V dropped 8 bases and J dropped 0; count of bases not matched to a gene: 4. CDR3 coding DNA: TGTGCCAGCGGACAGGGGCCAGCGAACACCGGGGAGCTGTTTTTT. Its protein product is CASGQGPANTGELFF.

The rearrangement joins TRBV29-1 to TRBJ1-2; 7 nucleotides agree with TRBD1. This CDR3 spans 13 amino acids. Germline V CDR1 and CDR2: SQVTM, ANQGSEA. Trimming cost V 5 bases and J 2 bases; bases outside gene matches: 5. The CDR3 spells CSVRRGPNYGYTF. DNA of the CDR3: TGCAGCGTTCGAAGGGGGCCCAACTATGGCTACACCTTC.

This clone was found once. The gene calls are TRBV28 and TRBJ1-3, with D hard to call. This CDR3 is 15 amino acids long. The V end was cut by 2 bases, the J end by 0 bases, with 8 bases between. From germline, CDR1 is MDHEN and CDR2 SYDVKM. The CDR3 is CASSLLRNSGNTIYF. As DNA, the CDR3 is TGTGCCAGCAGTTTACTGCGCAACTCTGGAAACACCATATATTTT.

The rearrangement uses TRBV9 and TRBJ1-6; 9 nucleotides align to TRBD1. Losses at the gene ends were 4 bases for V and 10 bases for J; bases not matched to a gene: 9. Germline V gene lookup returns CDR1 SGDLS and CDR2 YYNGEE. This CDR3 region has 15 residues. CDR3 sequence: CASSPPGTGNSPLHF. DNA for the CDR3: TGTGCCAGCAGCCCACCCGGGACAGGGAACTCACCCCTCCACTTT. Drawing the rest from reference TRBV9 and TRBJ1-6, the complete variable domain is DSGVTQTPKHLITATGQRVTLRCSPRSGDLSVYWYQQSLDQGLQFLIQYYNGEERAKGNILERFSAQQFPDLHSELNLSSLELGDSALYFCASSPPGTGNSPLHFGNGTRLTVT.

This clone has only one observation. V gene TRBV7-8 combines with J gene TRBJ1-5; D remains ambiguous. V was pared by 5 bases and J by 6 bases, with 11 bases between. CDR1 SGHVS and CDR2 FQNEAQ come from the germline V gene. The CDR3 totals 13 residues. For the CDR3, the DNA is TGTGCCAGCAGCCCTACCCCGGGTCAGCCCCAGCATTTT. Its protein is CASSPTPGQPQHF.